This TCR beta chain was retrieved from a study of early T cells in non-severe SARS-CoV-2 infection. MiXCR was run by TCRdb on the 5' RACE reads, yielding one entry per CDR3 protein. The sample shows approximately 35,000 distinct CDR3 sequences, around 3.9% of them seen only once. This CDR3 region has 15 residues. V lost 5 bases and J 3 bases, leaving 13 bases between the germline ends. Germline V gives CDR1 SEHNR, CDR2 FQNEAQ (reference sequence). There are many counts of this clonotype. The sequenced sample consisted of whole blood. The source is an adult who was a healthcare worker with PCR-confirmed SARS-CoV-2 infection or an uninfected control (not recorded which). The V call is TRBV7-9, the J call TRBJ2-2; possibly TRBD1 for D (5 bases). DNA of the CDR3: TGTGCCAGCAGCCAGGAACAGGATCACACCGGGGAGCTGTTTTTT. Translated, it gives CASSQEQDHTGELFF. The full variable domain, with the rest looked up from reference TRBV7-9 and TRBJ2-2, is DTGVSQNPRHKITKRGQNVTFRCDPISEHNRLYWYRQTLGQGPEFLTYFQNEAQLEKSRLLSDRFSAERPKGSFSTLEIQRTEQGDSAMYLCASSQEQDHTGELFFGEGSRLTVL.